The rows below give T cell receptor beta chains drawn from one sample of a study of cytomegalovirus exposure and HLA in healthy donors. Data came from immunoSEQ multiplex PCR; TCRdb stores just in-frame clones and leaves some out. This sample has 200,000 to 300,000 clones, with more than 75% found just once. What was sequenced was PBMCs. These TCRs come from a woman aged 35 to 49 in good health and CMV-seropositive. CDR3s include the opening cysteine and the closing phenylalanine or tryptophan. Fields, in order: J gene, CDR3 length, clone size, V gene, D gene, CDR3 protein, CDR3 DNA. D genes are given only for firm matches. Expanded clones get a size class; other rows say once, few or many, or leave the size out.

j_call: TRBJ1-3; cdr3_length: 17; clone_size: NA; v_call: TRBV5-4; d_call: TRBD1; cdr3_aa: CASSLAVGDRSGNTIYF; cdr3_nt: TGTGCCAGCAGCTTGGCGGTAGGGGACAGGTCTGGAAACACCATATATTTT
j_call: TRBJ1-2; cdr3_length: 16; clone_size: NA; v_call: TRBV5-4; d_call: TRBD1; cdr3_aa: CASSLGSGTAIYGYTF; cdr3_nt: TGTGCCAGCAGCTTGGGCTCGGGGACAGCTATCTATGGCTACACCTTC
j_call: TRBJ2-7; cdr3_length: 13; clone_size: NA; v_call: TRBV4-1; d_call: TRBD2; cdr3_aa: CASSLSGGNEQYF; cdr3_nt: TGCGCCAGCAGCCTCAGCGGGGGGAACGAGCAGTACTTC
j_call: TRBJ2-1; cdr3_length: 16; clone_size: NA; v_call: TRBV7-9; d_call: TRBD2; cdr3_aa: CSSSPPLAGVLNEQFF; cdr3_nt: TGTTCCAGCAGCCCCCCACTAGCGGGAGTCCTCAATGAGCAGTTCTTC
j_call: TRBJ2-7; cdr3_length: 14; clone_size: few; v_call: TRBV5-6; d_call: NA; cdr3_aa: CASSWGRAGYEQYF; cdr3_nt: TGTGCCAGCAGCTGGGGGCGGGCGGGCTACGAGCAGTACTTC
j_call: TRBJ2-7; cdr3_length: 15; clone_size: NA; v_call: TRBV7-2; d_call: NA; cdr3_aa: CASSQNPQGFYEQYF; cdr3_nt: TGTGCCAGCAGCCAAAACCCACAGGGATTCTACGAGCAGTACTTC
j_call: TRBJ1-3; cdr3_length: 14; clone_size: NA; v_call: TRBV30; d_call: NA; cdr3_aa: CAWSRTNSGNTIYF; cdr3_nt: TGTGCCTGGAGCCGAACAAACTCTGGAAACACCATATATTTT
j_call: TRBJ1-3; cdr3_length: 15; clone_size: few; v_call: TRBV9; d_call: NA; cdr3_aa: CASSTGHSSGNTIYF; cdr3_nt: TGTGCCAGCAGCACGGGACATAGCTCTGGAAACACCATATATTTT
j_call: TRBJ1-5; cdr3_length: 14; clone_size: once; v_call: TRBV5-4; d_call: TRBD1; cdr3_aa: CASSPGQGGQPQHF; cdr3_nt: TGTGCCAGCAGCCCCGGACAGGGCGGGCAGCCCCAGCATTTT
j_call: TRBJ2-7; cdr3_length: 14; clone_size: NA; v_call: TRBV19; d_call: NA; cdr3_aa: CASSIRTPNYEQYF; cdr3_nt: TGTGCCAGTAGTATTCGGACACCCAATTACGAGCAGTACTTC
j_call: TRBJ2-7; cdr3_length: 14; clone_size: NA; v_call: TRBV7-3; d_call: NA; cdr3_aa: CASSLGTGPYEQYF; cdr3_nt: TGTGCCAGCAGCTTAGGAACAGGACCCTACGAGCAGTACTTC
j_call: TRBJ2-5; cdr3_length: 13; clone_size: NA; v_call: TRBV5-1; d_call: NA; cdr3_aa: CASSLVTQETQYF; cdr3_nt: TGCGCCAGCAGCTTGGTAACACAAGAGACCCAGTACTTC
j_call: TRBJ1-2; cdr3_length: 14; clone_size: NA; v_call: TRBV18; d_call: TRBD1; cdr3_aa: CASSPGQGAYGYTF; cdr3_nt: TGTGCCAGCTCACCAGGGCAGGGGGCCTATGGCTACACCTTC
j_call: TRBJ2-7; cdr3_length: 12; clone_size: NA; v_call: TRBV30; d_call: NA; cdr3_aa: CAWSRQVYEQYF; cdr3_nt: TGTGCCTGGAGTAGGCAGGTCTACGAGCAGTACTTC
j_call: TRBJ1-5; cdr3_length: 14; clone_size: NA; v_call: TRBV10-2; d_call: TRBD1; cdr3_aa: CASRGDRGNQPQHF; cdr3_nt: TGCGCCAGCAGGGGGGACAGGGGTAATCAGCCCCAGCATTTT
j_call: TRBJ1-5; cdr3_length: 13; clone_size: once; v_call: TRBV29-1; d_call: TRBD1; cdr3_aa: CSVSGQNNQPQHF; cdr3_nt: TGCAGCGTGTCGGGACAGAACAATCAGCCCCAGCATTTT
j_call: TRBJ2-3; cdr3_length: 14; clone_size: NA; v_call: TRBV19; d_call: TRBD1; cdr3_aa: CASSRGQESDTQYF; cdr3_nt: TGTGCCAGTAGTAGGGGACAGGAATCAGATACGCAGTATTTT
j_call: TRBJ1-2; cdr3_length: 16; clone_size: few; v_call: TRBV2; d_call: TRBD1; cdr3_aa: CASSFFGTGGNYGYTF; cdr3_nt: TGTGCCAGCAGTTTCTTTGGGACAGGGGGGAACTATGGCTACACCTTC
j_call: TRBJ1-5; cdr3_length: 13; clone_size: NA; v_call: TRBV19; d_call: NA; cdr3_aa: CASSRDSNQPQHF; cdr3_nt: TGTGCCAGTAGTAGAGACTCGAATCAGCCCCAGCATTTT
j_call: TRBJ1-5; cdr3_length: 14; clone_size: NA; v_call: TRBV10-3; d_call: TRBD1; cdr3_aa: CAISGGRGDQPQHF; cdr3_nt: TGTGCCATCAGTGGCGGCAGGGGGGACCAGCCCCAGCATTTT
j_call: TRBJ1-4; cdr3_length: 14; clone_size: NA; v_call: TRBV6-5; d_call: TRBD1; cdr3_aa: CASRIQGAKEKLFF; cdr3_nt: TGTGCCAGCAGGATACAGGGGGCAAAGGAAAAACTGTTTTTT
j_call: TRBJ2-7; cdr3_length: 15; clone_size: few; v_call: TRBV2; d_call: TRBD2; cdr3_aa: CASSRLGLAGAEQYF; cdr3_nt: TGTGCCAGCAGCCGACTTGGCCTAGCGGGAGCCGAGCAGTACTTC
j_call: TRBJ2-7; cdr3_length: 18; clone_size: NA; v_call: TRBV18; d_call: TRBD2; cdr3_aa: CASSREKRLAGTGYEQYF; cdr3_nt: TGTGCCAGCTCCCGCGAGAAAAGACTAGCGGGAACAGGCTACGAGCAGTACTTC
j_call: TRBJ2-3; cdr3_length: 15; clone_size: NA; v_call: TRBV7-9; d_call: NA; cdr3_aa: CASSLQVLNTDTQYF; cdr3_nt: TGTGCCAGCAGCCTACAGGTACTGAACACAGATACGCAGTATTTT
j_call: TRBJ2-7; cdr3_length: 17; clone_size: NA; v_call: TRBV5-4; d_call: NA; cdr3_aa: CASSQTGQGLVGYEQYF; cdr3_nt: TGTGCCAGCAGCCAGACGGGACAGGGACTAGTTGGGTACGAGCAGTACTTC
j_call: TRBJ1-1; cdr3_length: 15; clone_size: NA; v_call: TRBV6-5; d_call: TRBD1; cdr3_aa: CASTDEGAGGGEAFF; cdr3_nt: TGTGCCAGCACCGACGAAGGGGCAGGGGGCGGTGAAGCTTTCTTT
j_call: TRBJ1-3; cdr3_length: 15; clone_size: once; v_call: TRBV5-4; d_call: TRBD1; cdr3_aa: CASSRGQATGNTIYF; cdr3_nt: TGTGCCAGCAGCAGGGGACAGGCAACTGGAAACACCATATATTTT
j_call: TRBJ1-5; cdr3_length: 15; clone_size: NA; v_call: TRBV2; d_call: NA; cdr3_aa: CASSELRVSNQPQHF; cdr3_nt: TGTGCCAGCAGTGAATTGAGGGTAAGCAATCAGCCCCAGCATTTT
j_call: TRBJ1-1; cdr3_length: 16; clone_size: once; v_call: TRBV12-5; d_call: TRBD1; cdr3_aa: CASGLPSGGAWTEAFF; cdr3_nt: TGTGCTAGTGGTTTGCCCTCAGGGGGCGCGTGGACTGAAGCTTTCTTT
j_call: TRBJ1-1; cdr3_length: 13; clone_size: NA; v_call: TRBV25-1; d_call: TRBD1; cdr3_aa: CASQAQGSAEAFF; cdr3_nt: TGTGCCAGCCAAGCACAGGGGTCGGCTGAAGCTTTCTTT
j_call: TRBJ2-7; cdr3_length: 15; clone_size: NA; v_call: TRBV11-2; d_call: TRBD1; cdr3_aa: CASSRNSGGGYEQYF; cdr3_nt: TGTGCCAGCAGCCGCAATTCAGGGGGCGGGTACGAGCAGTACTTC
j_call: TRBJ2-7; cdr3_length: 16; clone_size: NA; v_call: TRBV6-1; d_call: TRBD2; cdr3_aa: CASSEQAGGLPYEQYF; cdr3_nt: TGTGCCAGCAGTGAACAGGCGGGGGGGTTACCATACGAGCAGTACTTC
j_call: TRBJ1-2; cdr3_length: 14; clone_size: NA; v_call: TRBV18; d_call: TRBD1; cdr3_aa: CASSPGTGGTGYTF; cdr3_nt: TGTGCCAGCTCACCTGGGACAGGGGGCACTGGCTACACCTTC
j_call: TRBJ1-2; cdr3_length: 15; clone_size: NA; v_call: TRBV5-1; d_call: NA; cdr3_aa: CASSAGDTTNYGYTF; cdr3_nt: TGCGCCAGCAGCGCGGGAGACACAACTAACTATGGCTACACCTTC
j_call: TRBJ2-3; cdr3_length: 15; clone_size: NA; v_call: TRBV7-3; d_call: TRBD2; cdr3_aa: CASSPARERGDTQYF; cdr3_nt: TGTGCCAGCAGCCCCGCGCGGGAGCGGGGAGATACGCAGTATTTT
j_call: TRBJ1-2; cdr3_length: 16; clone_size: NA; v_call: TRBV5-1; d_call: TRBD1; cdr3_aa: CASSWTTGGGRYGYTF; cdr3_nt: TGCGCCAGCAGCTGGACTACAGGGGGCGGAAGATATGGCTACACCTTC
j_call: TRBJ1-2; cdr3_length: 16; clone_size: NA; v_call: TRBV11-2; d_call: NA; cdr3_aa: CASSTPRGAGGYGYTF; cdr3_nt: TGTGCCAGCAGCACACCCCGGGGGGCAGGTGGCTATGGCTACACCTTC
j_call: TRBJ2-1; cdr3_length: 15; clone_size: once; v_call: TRBV6-5; d_call: TRBD1; cdr3_aa: CASSPDRDTYNEQFF; cdr3_nt: TGTGCCAGCAGCCCGGACAGGGACACCTACAATGAGCAGTTCTTC
j_call: TRBJ2-1; cdr3_length: 14; clone_size: NA; v_call: TRBV5-4; d_call: TRBD2; cdr3_aa: CASTPGGGAREQFF; cdr3_nt: TGTGCCAGCACCCCGGGCGGGGGGGCCCGAGAGCAGTTCTTC
j_call: TRBJ2-4; cdr3_length: 14; clone_size: NA; v_call: TRBV18; d_call: TRBD1; cdr3_aa: CASSQTGGLDIQYF; cdr3_nt: TGTGCCAGCTCACAGACAGGGGGTCTGGACATTCAGTACTTC
j_call: TRBJ2-3; cdr3_length: 17; clone_size: NA; v_call: TRBV5-4; d_call: TRBD2; cdr3_aa: CASSLGLAGVEPDTQYF; cdr3_nt: TGTGCCAGCAGCTTAGGACTAGCGGGAGTGGAACCAGATACGCAGTATTTT
j_call: TRBJ2-7; cdr3_length: 15; clone_size: NA; v_call: TRBV11-3; d_call: TRBD1; cdr3_aa: CASSSSTGMGYEQYF; cdr3_nt: TGTGCCAGCAGCTCGTCGACAGGGATGGGCTACGAGCAGTACTTC
j_call: TRBJ2-1; cdr3_length: 16; clone_size: NA; v_call: TRBV27; d_call: TRBD2; cdr3_aa: CASSLGSSGVNNEQFF; cdr3_nt: TGTGCCAGCAGTTTAGGTTCTAGCGGGGTAAACAATGAGCAGTTCTTC
j_call: TRBJ1-2; cdr3_length: 13; clone_size: NA; v_call: TRBV10-3; d_call: NA; cdr3_aa: CAISESPYHGYTF; cdr3_nt: TGTGCCATCAGTGAGTCCCCTTATCATGGCTACACCTTC
j_call: TRBJ2-5; cdr3_length: 11; clone_size: NA; v_call: TRBV6-5; d_call: NA; cdr3_aa: CASSRGETQYF; cdr3_nt: TGTGCCAGCTCTAGGGGGGAGACCCAGTACTTC
j_call: TRBJ2-1; cdr3_length: 15; clone_size: few; v_call: TRBV7-8; d_call: NA; cdr3_aa: CASSPGTRSRNEQFF; cdr3_nt: TGTGCCAGCAGCCCCGGGACACGCTCGAGGAATGAGCAGTTCTTC
j_call: TRBJ2-1; cdr3_length: 18; clone_size: NA; v_call: TRBV19; d_call: TRBD2; cdr3_aa: CASTTRSWRGAPYNEQFF; cdr3_nt: TGTGCCAGTACCACCCGAAGTTGGCGGGGGGCCCCCTACAATGAGCAGTTCTTC
j_call: TRBJ2-7; cdr3_length: 15; clone_size: NA; v_call: TRBV30; d_call: NA; cdr3_aa: CAWSKPGFRSYEQYF; cdr3_nt: TGTGCCTGGAGCAAACCGGGATTTCGCTCCTACGAGCAGTACTTC
j_call: TRBJ2-1; cdr3_length: 14; clone_size: NA; v_call: TRBV6-1; d_call: NA; cdr3_aa: CASTSSRVANEQFF; cdr3_nt: TGTGCCAGCACCTCATCGAGGGTAGCCAATGAGCAGTTCTTC
j_call: TRBJ2-7; cdr3_length: 15; clone_size: NA; v_call: TRBV7-8; d_call: TRBD1; cdr3_aa: CASSLWTGISYEQYF; cdr3_nt: TGTGCCAGCAGCTTATGGACAGGGATCTCCTACGAGCAGTACTTC